Below, one T cell receptor beta chain is given with its context. V dropped 3 bases and J dropped 8 bases, with 16 bases sitting between them. The CDR3 is made up of 14 amino acids. Germline V gene sequence: CDR1 LNHDA, CDR2 SQIVND (reference sequence). The data are from a study of OX40 agonist ivuxolimab in advanced cancers. Profiling relied on immunoSEQ multiplex PCR, and the TCRdb table lists in-frame clones only, not all of them. The repertoire includes tens of thousands of clones, around 80% of them detected once, and 2.4% sits in the top ten. This chain uses TRBV19 with TRBJ1-2, with no clear D. The sample in question was CD4+ or CD8+ T cells sorted from blood, obtained in a trial of the OX40 agonist ivuxolimab. This TCR was recovered from an adult with an advanced solid tumor such as melanoma, head and neck, liver or kidney cancer. The CDR3 nucleotides read TGTGCCAGTAGTATGCCCCCTCAAGGCCGGGGCTACACCTTC. This codes for CASSMPPQGRGYTF.